This record covers a single T cell receptor beta chain. The target antigen is unknown. This sample is part of a study of blood T cells in healthy people across ages. PCR was performed a second time for roughly 7 to 11 cycles using a sample-barcoded 5' primer and a J-beta primer mix. TCRdb called the 5' RACE reads again in MiXCR, with one record for every CDR3 protein. The repertoire holds some 1.8 million distinct CDR3 sequences, with about two fifths as singletons. The V gene's germline CDR1 is SGHRS and CDR2 YFSETQ. The CDR3 contains 13 residues. Study-wide results and caveats: Diversity was higher, and naive CD4+ cells more numerous, in long-lived donors than in aged donors.

Whenever a sample was processed, at least 6 million PBMCs were isolated. The receptor was isolated from a human donor in good health. The chain combines TRBV5-1 with TRBJ2-1; D tentatively fits TRBD1 or TRBD2 (6 bases each). The end of the DNA is better explained by TRBJ2-7, so the J call may be wrong. What was sequenced was blood. The CDR3 region has the DNA TGCGCCAGCAGCTCGCACGGGGGCAATGAGCAGTACTTC. Residues: CASSSHGGNEQYF.